This T cell receptor (beta chain) is drawn from a study of sequential checkpoint blockade in melanoma. Treatment in this sample: randomized to nivolumab then ipilimumab (arm A) or the reverse (arm B). No patient had prior DNA-damaging chemotherapy. Sorted cells were live CD3+CD8+, lacking CD19 and CD56, from PBMCs. Method: immunoSEQ multiplex PCR; TCRdb's copy keeps in-frame clones and lacks some. This sample has under 20,000 clones, with over 70% found just once. Germline CDR1 is MNHEY and CDR2 is SVGAGI. V was clipped by 0 bases and J by 7 bases, with 12 bases between them. The CDR3 loop spans 14 amino acids.

This specimen consisted of CD8+ T cells sorted from blood (inferred from file names), obtained from a patient given nivolumab and ipilimumab in sequence. This sequence originates from a human donor with melanoma. The rearrangement joins TRBV6-5 to TRBJ1-1; D may be TRBD1 (5 bases). For the CDR3, the DNA is TGTGCCAGCAGTTACTCGATGTATCAGGGTGAAGCTTTCTTT. Protein sequence: CASSYSMYQGEAFF.